The 6 T cell receptor beta chains below come from one sample, sequenced in a study of shared clonotypes between healthy human individuals (dated by TCRdb to 2020 to 2022). The library was generated by the immunoSEQ multiplex PCR assay. TCRdb re-hosts the immuneACCESS table, in-frame sequences only. Its copies lack some clones; in the studies checked, an unresolved V gene accounts for under half of them, and the cause for the rest is not known. The sample profile shows over 850,000 clones; about 84% of them were found once. More than 0.5% of the sample goes to the ten largest clones. The sample was memory CD4+ T cells from PBMCs. The cell subset or site label on this specimen signifies: CD45RA-negative fraction. The receptors come from a man aged 18 to 30 in good health. Some clones in this sample may be carry-over from other donors' samples.

The chain has TRBV4-3 and TRBJ2-3, with 8 bases identical to TRBD2. The CDR3 covers 18 residues. Looked up from germline, CDR1 is LGHNA and CDR2 is YSLEER. V was clipped by 7 bases and J by 0 bases; unmatched bases: 15. The CDR3 here is CASTAKIRSSGSTDTQYF. CDR3 bases: TGCGCCAGCACCGCCAAGATACGTTCTAGCGGGAGCACAGATACGCAGTATTTT.

This clone was detected a few times. The V and J genes are TRBV18 and TRBJ1-4; TRBD1 aligns across 7 bases. CDR1 is KGHSH and CDR2 is LQKENI in the germline V gene. J was trimmed by 5 bases and V by 3 bases; bases with no gene match: 3. This CDR3 region has 14 residues. CDR3 amino acids: CASSPDRLNEKLFF. The DNA of the CDR3 is TGTGCCAGCTCACCGGACAGGTTGAATGAAAAACTGTTTTTT.

The chain couples TRBV4-1 to TRBJ2-1; the D gene is possibly TRBD2 (5 bases). The V end was cut by 1 base, the J end by 3 bases, with 19 bases between. CDR3 length: 18 residues. CDR1 and CDR2 from the germline V gene are MGHRA and YSYEKL. CDR3 nucleotides: TGCGCCAGCAGCCAAGGGGGTCTCCTAGCACCCAACTACAATGAGCAGTTCTTC. Protein sequence: CASSQGGLLAPNYNEQFF.

The gene calls are TRBV28 and TRBJ1-5, with D hard to call. Germline V lookup: CDR1 MDHEN, CDR2 SYDVKM. The CDR3 spans 16 residues. V was trimmed by 1 base and J by 2 bases, leaving 12 bases between them. The CDR3 DNA reads as TGTGCCAGCAGTTTATATCTTGGGCAGGGCAATCAGCCCCAGCATTTT. It codes for CASSLYLGQGNQPQHF.

This clone is a singleton in its sample. The rearrangement uses TRBV7-6 and TRBJ2-3; D uncertain. The CDR3 sequence is 13 residues long. V was cut by 5 bases and J by 3 bases, with 9 bases left in between. Germline lookup yields CDR1 SGHVS and CDR2 FNYEAQ. The CDR3: CASSALRTDTQYF. The CDR3 DNA sequence: TGTGCCAGCAGCGCCTTGCGGACAGATACGCAGTATTTT.

This clone was seen only a few times. This sequence joins TRBV6-1 and TRBJ1-2, with TRBD1 as a possible D gene (6 bases). Germline V lookup: CDR1 MNHNS, CDR2 SASEGT. This CDR3 is 15 amino acids long. V dropped 6 bases and J dropped 5 bases, with 19 bases sitting between them. CDR3 protein: CASRGTPPARYGYTF. The CDR3 DNA follows: TGTGCCAGCAGGGGGACACCCCCGGCGAGGTATGGCTACACCTTC.